This T cell receptor beta chain was captured in a study of blood T cell repertoires in COVID-19. Here immunoSEQ multiplex PCR was the method, and the copy in TCRdb shows in-frame clones only, minus some. The repertoire holds 50,000 to 55,000 clones, with 89% as singletons. This CDR3 spans 15 amino acids. CDR1 and CDR2 from the germline V gene are MNHEY and SMNVEV (reference sequence). V was pared by 6 bases and J by 7 bases, with 10 bases of the junction left unmatched. The receptor comes from a man between 60 and 75 years old with active COVID-19. The sequencing sample was made of peripheral blood. The chain joins TRBV27 to TRBJ2-7; 12 bases align to TRBD2. The CDR3 nucleotides are TGTGCCAGCAGCCGTCGGACTAGCGGGAATTTTGAGCAGTACTTC. Its translation: CASSRRTSGNFEQYF.